This T cell receptor beta chain is from a study of blood T cells in healthy people across ages. Background on the study: The template switching approach captured approximately one barcoded beta molecule for every two T cells.

Extraction of total RNA produced a minimum of 6 micrograms from each sample. PCR was performed a second time for about 7 to 12 cycles using a sample-barcoded 5' primer and a J-beta primer mix. TCRdb reprocessed the 5' RACE reads via MiXCR and lists one record per CDR3 protein. The table includes hundreds of thousands of distinct CDR3 sequences, approximately 50% detected once. Findings and caveats of the study: When one million T cells were used, diversity estimates were thought to be underestimates. More naive CD4+ cells and higher diversity marked long-lived donors relative to aged donors.

Concerning this clonotype itself: Its target is not known.

V lost 1 base and J lost 1; bases outside the gene matches: 9. CDR1 is SGHDN, CDR2 FVKESK, per germline. The CDR3 has 17 amino acids. The sample consisted of blood. The chain is built from TRBV14 and TRBJ1-1; 7 nucleotides line up with TRBD1. This receptor was identified in a man in his fifties or sixties in good health. The CDR3 region is CASSQVFLGGRNTEAFF. CDR3 sequence (DNA): TGTGCCAGCAGCCAAGTATTTTTAGGGGGCCGGAACACTGAAGCTTTCTTT.